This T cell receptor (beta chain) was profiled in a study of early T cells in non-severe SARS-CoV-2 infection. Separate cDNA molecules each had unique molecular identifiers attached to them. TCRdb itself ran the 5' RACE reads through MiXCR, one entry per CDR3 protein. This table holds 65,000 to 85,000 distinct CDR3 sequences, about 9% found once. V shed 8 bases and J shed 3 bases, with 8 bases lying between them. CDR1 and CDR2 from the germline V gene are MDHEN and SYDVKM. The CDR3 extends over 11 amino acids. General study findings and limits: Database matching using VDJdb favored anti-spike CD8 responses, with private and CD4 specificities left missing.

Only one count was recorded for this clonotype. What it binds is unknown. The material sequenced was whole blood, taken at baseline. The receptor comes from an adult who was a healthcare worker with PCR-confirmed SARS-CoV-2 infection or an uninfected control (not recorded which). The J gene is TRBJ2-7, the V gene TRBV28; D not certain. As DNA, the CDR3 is TGTGCCAGCTTGACGGGCTACGAGCAGTACTTC. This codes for CASLTGYEQYF.